This TCR beta chain was sequenced in a study of molecular identifiers for immune sequencing clone quantification. TCRdb itself ran the PCR reads through MiXCR, one entry per CDR3 protein. Altogether roughly 100,000 distinct CDR3 sequences are present, 30% to 35% being singletons, with the ten largest covering 9.5% to 10%. Sorted inputs of 20,000 to 1,000,000 cells, with 10%, 30% or 50% RNA, yielded naive CD8 libraries. Naive CD8 T cells, phenotype CD8+CD4-CCR7+CD45RA+, were sorted. This clonotype was picked up a small number of times. The antigen remains unidentified. The ends lost 4 bases at V and 4 bases at J; junction bases unmatched: 4. The CDR3 consists of 14 residues. Study-level findings and limits: In naive cells, under 1% of molecules belonged to clones above 20 RNA copies, against over 97% in effector cells. Identical TCR molecules that share a barcode could lead to an underestimation of highly expanded clone sizes.

The sample taken for sequencing was naive CD8+ T cells from blood, with Jurkat cell RNA spiked in. Specified subset: FACS-sorted CD8+CD4-CCR7+CD45RA+ naive T cells. The chain carries TRBV12-3 or TRBV12-4 and TRBJ2-3; 8 bases align to TRBD1. The source of this sequence is a human donor in good health. Some libraries in this study had Jurkat cell RNA spiked in. The CDR3 reads CASSWTGLADTQYF. The CDR3 coding sequence is TGTGCCAGCAGTTGGACAGGGTTGGCAGATACGCAGTATTTT.